This record looks at one T cell receptor beta chain sequence and its context. No antigen is known for it. These data are taken from a study of T cell responses to AZD1222 COVID-19 vaccine. Notes on the study in general: Dominant at 160-218 and 743-854, vaccine-associated CD4 TCRs also spanned spike. Unmutated regions of variants are reportedly targeted by nearly half of spike-specific TCRs. Females made up more of the donors, who were largely white British, and clonal diversity may have come out too low.

TCRdb's copy holds only in-frame clones and misses some; the assay was immunoSEQ multiplex PCR. Of more than 120,000 clones in the sample, 89% were seen once. This receptor was identified in an adult who received the AZD1222 COVID-19 vaccine. This specimen consisted of peripheral blood, obtained 28 days after the second AZD1222 dose.

CDR3 residues: CASPAKGDRVVYNEQFF. The CDR3 region has the DNA TGCGCCAGCCCTGCGAAGGGGGACAGGGTCGTCTACAATGAGCAGTTCTTC. The chain carries TRBV23-1 and TRBJ2-1, with 9 bases matching TRBD1. TRBV23-1 is given ORF status, its function remaining uncertain. V gave up 8 bases and J gave up 3 bases; unmatched junction bases: 14. The CDR3 contains 17 residues.